The 13 T cell receptor beta chains below come from one sample, sequenced in a study of blood T cell repertoires in COVID-19. Clones were read by immunoSEQ multiplex PCR, and TCRdb kept only the in-frame ones, dropping some. This table has 90,000 to 140,000 clones, more than 80% appearing once. The specimen sequenced was peripheral blood. These receptors all come from a woman aged 65 to 85 with acute or convalescent COVID-19.

The gene calls are TRBV13 and TRBJ2-7; TRBD1 might be the D (6 bases). Trimming took 6 bases from V and 1 from J, leaving 16 bases between them. The CDR3 runs to 15 residues. Per the germline V gene, CDR1 is PRHDT and CDR2 is FYEKMQ (reference sequence). The CDR3 DNA reads TGTGCCAGCAGTGGCCCCGACAGGAGTTCCTACGAGCAGTACTTC. It is translated as CASSGPDRSSYEQYF.

J is TRBJ1-1 and V is TRBV7-9, with no clear D. CDR1 SEHNR and CDR2 FQNEAQ come from the germline V gene (reference sequence). The CDR3 loop spans 9 amino acids. With 7 bases removed from V and 7 bases from J, the gap between germline ends came to 4 bases. The CDR3 region is CASTREAFF. The CDR3 nucleotides are TGTGCCAGCACCCGTGAAGCTTTCTTT.

The gene calls are TRBV20-1 and TRBJ1-1; D gene uncertain. The V end lost 3 bases, the J end lost 11 bases, and 10 bases lay between the germline ends. Germline V gene lookup returns CDR1 DFQATT and CDR2 SNEGSKA (reference sequence). There are 10 residues in the CDR3. The DNA for the CDR3 is TGCAGTGCTAGTCCCGGGGTGGCTTTCTTT. Translating it yields CSASPGVAFF.

The chain uses TRBV7-2 and TRBJ2-5; a possible D gene is TRBD2 (6 bases). Germline CDR1 is SGHTA and CDR2 is FQGNSA. V was pared by 2 bases and J by 0 bases, with 10 bases between. CDR3 size: 15 residues. The DNA of the CDR3 is TGTGCCAGCAGCTTAATCCGGGGGTACCAAGAGACCCAGTACTTC. Residues: CASSLIRGYQETQYF.

The chain recombines TRBV7-9 with TRBJ2-7; D gene ambiguous. The germline V gene encodes CDR1 SEHNR and CDR2 FQNEAQ (reference sequence). CDR3 size: 13 residues. Trimming pared 3 bases from V and 3 bases from J, leaving 9 bases between. The CDR3 here is CASSFGFNYEQYF. DNA for the CDR3: TGTGCCAGCAGCTTCGGGTTCAACTACGAGCAGTACTTC.

A remark on this clone: Other DNA sequences of this sample code for an identical CDR3. This chain connects TRBV3-1 (or the pseudogene TRBV3-2) to TRBJ1-5; D is uncertain. The CDR3 is 12 residues long. V dropped 8 bases and J dropped 5 bases, with 10 bases sitting between them. CDR1 is LGHDT, CDR2 YNNKEL, per germline (reference sequence). The CDR3 is CASRLGDQPQHF. The CDR3 nucleotides are TGTGCCAGCCGCTTGGGCGATCAGCCCCAGCATTTT.

This chain connects TRBV24-1 to TRBJ1-2, with TRBD1 matching 8 bases. Unmatched junction bases numbered 7, after V lost 9 bases and J lost 8 bases. CDR1 KGHDR and CDR2 SFDVKD come from the germline V gene. The length of the CDR3 is 12 residues. The chain's CDR3 is CATGGQAGGYTF. Here the CDR3 DNA reads TGTGCCACCGGGGGACAGGCTGGCGGCTACACCTTC.

This chain connects TRBV28 to TRBJ1-1; tentative D call: TRBD1 (6 bases). Germline CDR1 reads MDHEN; CDR2 reads SYDVKM. The CDR3 runs to 12 residues. V was cut by 5 bases and J by 8 bases, with 12 bases left in between. In DNA, the CDR3 is TGTGCCAGCAGTCCCAGGACAGAAGAAGCTTTCTTT. Encoded protein: CASSPRTEEAFF.

The chain joins TRBV9 to TRBJ1-3, with a tentative D call TRBD1 (6 bases). CDR1 SGDLS and CDR2 YYNGEE come from the germline V gene. The CDR3 has 13 amino acids. V was clipped by 3 bases and J by 14 bases, with 18 bases between them. In DNA form, the CDR3 reads TGTGCCAGCAGCGCCGACCTCGGACAGCCGTTATATTTT. Amino acids: CASSADLGQPLYF.

This clone was counted only a few times. This rearrangement joins TRBV27 to TRBJ2-1; no clear D. Germline V gene lookup returns CDR1 MNHEY and CDR2 SMNVEV (reference sequence). The CDR3 runs to 12 residues. The germline V and J ends were trimmed by 2 bases and 9 bases, with 8 bases remaining between them. The CDR3 region is CASSLPSGEQFF. CDR3 bases: TGTGCCAGCAGTTTACCGAGTGGTGAGCAGTTCTTC.

The chain combines TRBV6-1 with TRBJ1-2, with 9 positions matching TRBD1. With 3 bases clipped from V and 8 bases from J, the junction kept 4 bases outside the gene matches. The CDR3 consists of 13 residues. Germline V lookup: CDR1 MNHNS, CDR2 SASEGT. CDR3 region: CASSDRDRAGYTF. The CDR3 nucleotides are TGTGCCAGCAGTGACCGGGACAGGGCGGGCTACACCTTC.

This chain links TRBV28 with TRBJ1-5, with D possibly TRBD1 on 5 matching bases. Trimming cost V 11 bases and J 2 bases, with 19 bases left between them. The CDR3 totals 15 residues. Germline V gene sequence: CDR1 MDHEN, CDR2 SYDVKM. The CDR3 is CAEGQRADGNQPQHF. The DNA of the CDR3 is TGTGCCGAAGGACAAAGGGCGGATGGCAATCAGCCCCAGCATTTT.

The genes are TRBV5-4 and TRBJ1-1, with no clear D. This CDR3 spans 13 amino acids. Germline V gene sequence: CDR1 SGHNT, CDR2 YYREEE (reference sequence). Trimming took off 0 bases at V and 3 bases at J, with 6 bases between the two ends. In nucleotides, the CDR3 is TGTGCCAGCAGCTTGGACAGCTACACTGAAGCTTTCTTT. Translated: CASSLDSYTEAFF.